The following is a T cell receptor (beta chain) sequence with its context. V lost 5 bases, J lost 0 bases, and 11 bases lay in between. Germline V CDR1 and CDR2: SGHRS, YFSETQ. The CDR3 extends over 15 amino acids. The sample is drawn from a study of T-cell reconstitution after alpha-beta-depleted transplantation in children. A library of TCRbeta sequences, prepared with unique molecular identifiers, was generated. Each CDR3 protein is one row after TCRdb ran MiXCR on the PCR reads. The top ten hold approximately 30% of the sample, which has around 450,000 distinct CDR3 sequences, 43% seen once. Source: PBMCs, taken before TCRalphabeta/CD19-depleted stem cell transplant. This TCR was sampled from a girl aged 2 to 10 with aplastic anemia, due to receive a stem cell transplant. This chain uses TRBV5-1 with TRBJ2-2, with D perhaps matching TRBD2 (5 bases). This chain's CDR3 is CASRFPAANTGELFF. CDR3 nucleotides: TGCGCCAGCAGGTTTCCAGCGGCGAACACCGGGGAGCTGTTTTTT.